This TCR beta chain was captured by sequencing in a study of T cell responses to AZD1222 COVID-19 vaccine (dated by TCRdb to the early 2020s). Study-level background: A total of approximately 240 trial participants underwent TCR sequencing, of whom some 210 received two doses of AZD1222 and around 25 received two doses of the MenACWY control vaccine. Trial participants were enrolled into age subgroups of 18-55, 56-69 and 70-plus years, which contained about 150, 27 and 61 TCR-sequenced participants, respectively. Overall study outcomes, separate from this receptor: Most participants were white British and females outnumbered males, and the authors suggested that clonal diversity may have been underestimated. Conclusions about previously exposed vaccinees are limited, since just a handful of AZD1222 recipients were seropositive for SARS-CoV-2 at baseline. Reportedly, almost half of the unique spike-specific TCRs recognized epitopes lying outside the regions that are mutated in the B.1.351 and B.1.1.7 variants. The vaccine-associated CD4 TCRs covered the entire spike protein, and the dominant responses fell in regions 160-218 and 743-854. The 56-69-year group was small, and its depth increase did not reach significance, likely because of low power. After two AZD1222 doses, spike-specific TCR breadth and depth were significantly higher than at day 0 and than in MenACWY recipients. Because no samples from the day 14 peak response were available, repertoires could be characterized only after the peak T cell response.

The time point label corresponds to: about 28 days (+/-7) after the second vaccine dose. AZD1222 recipients with second doses at about 4 weeks or about 12 weeks were pooled, because spike-specific TCR depth and breadth did not differ between schedules. The vaccinee samples were drawn from two UK trials, COV001 and COV002, one of which was a single-blind randomized controlled phase 2/3 trial testing AZD1222 (ChAdOx1 nCoV-19) in healthy adults. For TCRbeta chain sequencing, PBMC samples from trial participants were taken at day 0 and at day 28 after the second dose. Concerning this clone: The antigen it binds to is not known. Base quality data are lacking; no much larger clone is found one base away.

Trimming takes 2 bases from V and 7 bases from J, and the germline ends sit 9 bases apart. For CDR1 and CDR2, the germline V gene lists LGHNT and FRNRAP. From the cysteine through the phenylalanine, the CDR3 covers 13 amino acids. Only the CDR3 region is kept as DNA, spanning 39 bases read in frame from base 1. The CDR3 regions of human TCRbeta chains were subjected to immunosequencing. On the authors' methods: TCRs in the repertoires were compared against a reference library of SARS-CoV-2-specific TCRs that had been generated with the MIRA antigen-specificity platform. Breadth was defined as the fraction of unique TCRs that were SARS-CoV-2-associated, and depth was defined as the fraction of total T cells that were SARS-CoV-2-associated. Using the MIRA data, each spike-specific TCR was assigned both to the spike region to which the TCR was reactive and to a CD4 or CD8 class. Log10-transformed breadth and depth values were compared by one-way ANOVA with Sidak's multiple comparisons tests. What TCRdb holds here is the immuneACCESS table cut down to in-frame rearrangements. Part of the clones is not present; checked against another copy, under half of the missing clones reflect an unresolved V gene, and the others are unexplained. Clonal size and the V and J genes are those of that table, whereas D and trimming came from the DNA. For this sample there are some 79,000 clones; approximately 83% appear just once. Of the sample, about 12% falls within the top ten clones.

Here the sequenced sample was peripheral blood, taken 28 days after the second AZD1222 dose. The TCR originated in an adult who received the AZD1222 COVID-19 vaccine. The rearrangement joined TRBV12-5 to TRBJ1-5; the D gene assignment is ambiguous. The nucleotides read TGTGCTAGTGGTTTGAGCAGAGGGCAGCCCCAGCATTTT. Its translation reads: CASGLSRGQPQHF.